A selection of T cell receptor beta chains follows, all from one sample in a study of cytomegalovirus exposure and HLA in healthy donors. TCRdb's copy holds only in-frame clones and misses some; the assay was immunoSEQ multiplex PCR. The repertoire includes around 200,000 clones, 83% of them detected once, and 1.6% sits in the top ten. The sequenced sample consisted of PBMCs. These receptor sequences come from a man in his fifties or sixties in good health and CMV-seronegative. CDR3s include the opening cysteine and the closing phenylalanine or tryptophan. The order of the fields is V gene, J gene, D gene, clone size, CDR3 DNA, CDR3 protein. D genes are given only for firm matches. Not all rows give a size; the values are once, few, many and, for expanded clones, a class.

v_gene: TRBV11-1
j_gene: TRBJ2-2
d_gene: TRBD2
abundance: -
CDR3nt: TGTGCCAGCAGCTTACAGGTAGCGGGAGGTACCGGGGAGCTGTTTTTT
CDR3aa: CASSLQVAGGTGELFF

v_gene: TRBV11-2
j_gene: TRBJ2-7
d_gene: -
abundance: -
CDR3nt: TGTGCCAGCAGCTTAGAACGGTCCCGGTCCTACGAGCAGTACTTC
CDR3aa: CASSLERSRSYEQYF

v_gene: TRBV28
j_gene: TRBJ1-1
d_gene: TRBD1
abundance: -
CDR3nt: TGTGCCAGCACCTCGTTAGGGAGCAGGGGGAATTATGAAGCTTTCTTT
CDR3aa: CASTSLGSRGNYEAFF

v_gene: TRBV19
j_gene: TRBJ1-6
d_gene: -
abundance: -
CDR3nt: TGTGCCAGTAGTATTTTTCGTGGAGGGTCGGATTCACCCCTCCACTTT
CDR3aa: CASSIFRGGSDSPLHF

v_gene: TRBV7-9
j_gene: TRBJ2-6
d_gene: -
abundance: -
CDR3nt: TGTTCCAGCAGTAACTCCGGGACATTGGCCAACGTCCTGACTTTC
CDR3aa: CSSSNSGTLANVLTF

v_gene: TRBV6-5
j_gene: TRBJ2-1
d_gene: TRBD1
abundance: -
CDR3nt: TGTGCCAGCAGGTGGGGACAGGGCCGAAATGAGCAGTTCTTC
CDR3aa: CASRWGQGRNEQFF

v_gene: TRBV11-2
j_gene: TRBJ1-5
d_gene: -
abundance: few
CDR3nt: TGTGCCAGCAGCCGTGATGGGGGCGTTCAAGGCCCCCAGCATTTT
CDR3aa: CASSRDGGVQGPQHF

v_gene: TRBV7-2
j_gene: TRBJ1-3
d_gene: -
abundance: -
CDR3nt: TGTGCCAGCAGCTTATCTCGAAACACCATATATTTT
CDR3aa: CASSLSRNTIYF

v_gene: TRBV7-9
j_gene: TRBJ2-7
d_gene: -
abundance: -
CDR3nt: TGTGCCAGCAGCTCATTCCCCCAGGACTCCTACGAGCAGTACTTC
CDR3aa: CASSSFPQDSYEQYF

v_gene: TRBV14
j_gene: TRBJ2-7
d_gene: -
abundance: -
CDR3nt: TGTGCCAGCAGCCAAAGTGGCCTGCCCCCCTACGAGCAGTACTTC
CDR3aa: CASSQSGLPPYEQYF

v_gene: TRBV9
j_gene: TRBJ2-3
d_gene: TRBD2
abundance: -
CDR3nt: TGTGCCAGCAGCGCCGGGACTAGCCGACAGACAGATACGCAGTATTTT
CDR3aa: CASSAGTSRQTDTQYF

v_gene: TRBV11-2
j_gene: TRBJ2-1
d_gene: TRBD2
abundance: -
CDR3nt: TGTGCCAGCAGCTCGGGACTAGCGGGGGGGGTTGAGCAGTTCTTC
CDR3aa: CASSSGLAGGVEQFF

v_gene: TRBV5-6
j_gene: TRBJ1-1
d_gene: TRBD1
abundance: -
CDR3nt: TGTGCCAGCAGCCTCGCTCGGACAGGGGGCACTGAAGCTTTCTTT
CDR3aa: CASSLARTGGTEAFF

v_gene: TRBV21-1
j_gene: TRBJ2-7
d_gene: -
abundance: -
CDR3nt: TGTGCCAGCATCCGGGACTCCTCCTACGAGCAGTACTTC
CDR3aa: CASIRDSSYEQYF

v_gene: TRBV4-3
j_gene: TRBJ2-7
d_gene: TRBD1
abundance: -
CDR3nt: TGCGCCAGCAGCCAAGATGACAGGGGCTCCTACGAGCAGTACTTC
CDR3aa: CASSQDDRGSYEQYF

v_gene: TRBV7-9
j_gene: TRBJ2-5
d_gene: TRBD2
abundance: -
CDR3nt: TGTGCCAGCAGCCAGCGGGGGCCGGAGACCCAGTACTTC
CDR3aa: CASSQRGPETQYF

v_gene: TRBV5-1
j_gene: TRBJ2-7
d_gene: TRBD1
abundance: -
CDR3nt: TGCGCCAGCAGCTCGGACAGGGGGTCAGACGAGCAGTACTTC
CDR3aa: CASSSDRGSDEQYF

v_gene: TRBV7-2
j_gene: TRBJ2-5
d_gene: TRBD2
abundance: -
CDR3nt: TGTGCCAGCAGCAACGGACTAGCGGCCGCGGGGGCAGAGACCCAGTACTTC
CDR3aa: CASSNGLAAAGAETQYF

v_gene: TRBV9
j_gene: TRBJ1-5
d_gene: -
abundance: -
CDR3nt: TGTGCCAGCAGCGCCTATAGCAATCAGCCCCAGCATTTT
CDR3aa: CASSAYSNQPQHF

v_gene: TRBV5-4
j_gene: TRBJ2-3
d_gene: -
abundance: -
CDR3nt: TGTGCCAGCCCTGGGAGGGGGGTTAGCACAGATACGCAGTATTTT
CDR3aa: CASPGRGVSTDTQYF

v_gene: TRBV18
j_gene: TRBJ2-1
d_gene: -
abundance: once
CDR3nt: TGTGCCAGCTCACCACCGGAAGCCGGAGGGTACAATGAGCAGTTCTTC
CDR3aa: CASSPPEAGGYNEQFF

v_gene: TRBV13
j_gene: TRBJ2-2
d_gene: TRBD1
abundance: -
CDR3nt: TGTGCCAGCAGCCCCCTCTCAGGGGGCACCGGGGAGCTGTTTTTT
CDR3aa: CASSPLSGGTGELFF

v_gene: TRBV30
j_gene: TRBJ1-2
d_gene: TRBD1
abundance: -
CDR3nt: TGTGCCTGGAGTTACAGGGGGCGACGCGATGGCTACACCTTC
CDR3aa: CAWSYRGRRDGYTF

v_gene: TRBV6-1
j_gene: TRBJ2-2
d_gene: -
abundance: few
CDR3nt: TGTGCCAGCAGCCAAGGGGCAGCCCGCGGGGAGCTGTTTTTT
CDR3aa: CASSQGAARGELFF

v_gene: TRBV7-2
j_gene: TRBJ1-4
d_gene: -
abundance: once
CDR3nt: TGTGCCAGCAGCGACGGACAGTTAGGTGAAAAACTGTTTTTT
CDR3aa: CASSDGQLGEKLFF

v_gene: TRBV2
j_gene: TRBJ1-1
d_gene: -
abundance: -
CDR3nt: TGTGCCAGCAGTGGACAGGCGAACACTGAAGCTTTCTTT
CDR3aa: CASSGQANTEAFF

v_gene: TRBV6-5
j_gene: TRBJ1-6
d_gene: TRBD1
abundance: -
CDR3nt: TGTGCCACCGACAAATCGGGACAGAAGAATTCACCCCTCCACTTT
CDR3aa: CATDKSGQKNSPLHF

v_gene: TRBV28
j_gene: TRBJ2-7
d_gene: TRBD1
abundance: -
CDR3nt: TGTGCCAGTCCAGCCGGGACAGGGACTTCCGACGAGCAGTACTTC
CDR3aa: CASPAGTGTSDEQYF

v_gene: TRBV18
j_gene: TRBJ1-5
d_gene: TRBD1
abundance: -
CDR3nt: TGTGCCAGCTCACAATATTCCGGGACAGGGGTGGGTCAGCCCCAGCATTTT
CDR3aa: CASSQYSGTGVGQPQHF

v_gene: TRBV28
j_gene: TRBJ2-1
d_gene: TRBD1
abundance: once
CDR3nt: TGTGCCAGCAGTTTGCACAGGGGGCATAGCGGGCACCCCAATGAGCAGTTCTTC
CDR3aa: CASSLHRGHSGHPNEQFF

v_gene: TRBV5-1
j_gene: TRBJ2-1
d_gene: -
abundance: -
CDR3nt: TGCGCCAGCAGCTTGGAGGCTAGATCCTACAATGAGCAGTTCTTC
CDR3aa: CASSLEARSYNEQFF

v_gene: TRBV11-2
j_gene: TRBJ1-2
d_gene: -
abundance: -
CDR3nt: TGTGCCAGCAGCTCCTCACAGCTACCCGTCTATGGCTACACCTTC
CDR3aa: CASSSSQLPVYGYTF

v_gene: TRBV19
j_gene: TRBJ1-6
d_gene: TRBD1
abundance: -
CDR3nt: TGTGCCAGTAGCGCCGACAGGGGTAGATCACCCCTCCACTTT
CDR3aa: CASSADRGRSPLHF

v_gene: TRBV28
j_gene: TRBJ1-2
d_gene: TRBD1
abundance: -
CDR3nt: TGTGCCAGCACTTCCGCCCTTCTCGGAGGGGGCGCCTATGGCTACACCTTC
CDR3aa: CASTSALLGGGAYGYTF

v_gene: TRBV19
j_gene: TRBJ2-1
d_gene: TRBD2
abundance: -
CDR3nt: TGTGCCAGTAGTATCTCTAGCGGGAGTAAATATGAGCAGTTCTTC
CDR3aa: CASSISSGSKYEQFF

v_gene: TRBV7-9
j_gene: TRBJ2-3
d_gene: TRBD1
abundance: -
CDR3nt: TGTGCCAGCAGCCCGACAGGGATAGATACGCAGTATTTT
CDR3aa: CASSPTGIDTQYF

v_gene: TRBV6-1
j_gene: TRBJ1-4
d_gene: -
abundance: -
CDR3nt: TGTGCCAGCAGTGAAAAAGCTGAAAAACTGTTTTTT
CDR3aa: CASSEKAEKLFF

v_gene: TRBV5-8
j_gene: TRBJ1-1
d_gene: -
abundance: few
CDR3nt: TGTGCCAGCAGCCTTGACAGGAACACTGAAGCTTTCTTT
CDR3aa: CASSLDRNTEAFF

v_gene: TRBV7-3
j_gene: TRBJ2-1
d_gene: TRBD1
abundance: -
CDR3nt: TGTGCCAGCAGCTTAACCCCGGGACAGGGGGACAATGAGCAGTTCTTC
CDR3aa: CASSLTPGQGDNEQFF

v_gene: TRBV28
j_gene: TRBJ2-2
d_gene: TRBD1
abundance: -
CDR3nt: TGTGCCAGCAGTAGGACAGGGGGCGCGTTCGGGGAGCTGTTTTTT
CDR3aa: CASSRTGGAFGELFF

v_gene: TRBV7-9
j_gene: TRBJ2-1
d_gene: -
abundance: -
CDR3nt: TGTGCCAGCAGCTCTGGAGGGAGCTCCTACAATGAGCAGTTCTTC
CDR3aa: CASSSGGSSYNEQFF

v_gene: TRBV28
j_gene: TRBJ2-5
d_gene: -
abundance: -
CDR3nt: TGTGCCAGCAGCTACAGGGTCAGGGTCGGGGAGACCCAGTACTTC
CDR3aa: CASSYRVRVGETQYF

v_gene: TRBV5-1
j_gene: TRBJ2-3
d_gene: -
abundance: -
CDR3nt: TGCGCCAGCAGCTTGTCAGTAGTGGGGGCCACAGATACGCAGTATTTT
CDR3aa: CASSLSVVGATDTQYF

v_gene: TRBV15
j_gene: TRBJ2-5
d_gene: TRBD2
abundance: -
CDR3nt: TGTGCCACCAGCAGAGCCGGGACTAGCGGCCCTCGGAAGTACTTC
CDR3aa: CATSRAGTSGPRKYF

v_gene: TRBV7-2
j_gene: TRBJ1-1
d_gene: TRBD1
abundance: -
CDR3nt: TGTGCCAGCAGCTTAGTACAGGGGGCGTCCATGAACACTGAAGCTTTCTTT
CDR3aa: CASSLVQGASMNTEAFF

v_gene: TRBV7-2
j_gene: TRBJ2-3
d_gene: TRBD2
abundance: -
CDR3nt: TGTGCCAGCAGCACTGGGACTAGCGGGAGCTGGAATACGCAGTATTTT
CDR3aa: CASSTGTSGSWNTQYF

v_gene: TRBV28
j_gene: TRBJ1-1
d_gene: TRBD1
abundance: -
CDR3nt: TGTGCCAGCAGTCGATTTCGACAGGGCCTCACTGAAGCTTTCTTT
CDR3aa: CASSRFRQGLTEAFF

v_gene: TRBV28
j_gene: TRBJ1-5
d_gene: TRBD1
abundance: -
CDR3nt: TGTGCCAGCAGTTTCCCGGGACAGAATCAGCCCCAGCATTTT
CDR3aa: CASSFPGQNQPQHF

v_gene: TRBV7-9
j_gene: TRBJ2-7
d_gene: TRBD1
abundance: -
CDR3nt: TGTGCCAGCACGCCCCCCGGGACAGGGCTGAGCGAGCAGTACTTC
CDR3aa: CASTPPGTGLSEQYF

v_gene: TRBV7-2
j_gene: TRBJ2-7
d_gene: TRBD1
abundance: -
CDR3nt: TGTGCCAGCAGCTCCAGTGTTCGACAGGGACCTTACGAGCAGTACTTC
CDR3aa: CASSSSVRQGPYEQYF